Shown below are 20 T cell receptor beta chains from a single sample sequenced in a study of shared clonotypes between healthy human individuals (dated by TCRdb to 2018 to 2020). Library preparation employed the immunoSEQ multiplex PCR assay. The table comes from immuneACCESS by way of TCRdb, which keeps in-frame sequences with V and J called. Part of the clones is missing from these tables; in studies checked, under half for an unresolved V gene and the rest for unknown reasons. The sample data list over a million clones, and 95% to 99% of these were observed just once. Roughly 0.45% of the sample is in the top ten clones. Material for sequencing was naive CD4+ T cells sorted from blood. According to the study, the label for this sample's cell subset or site signals: CD45RA+ positively selected. All receptors derive from a man in his thirties or forties in good health.

V gene TRBV4-1 combines with J gene TRBJ1-5; 7 positions match TRBD1. CDR1 is MGHRA and CDR2 is YSYEKL in the germline V gene. The CDR3 spans 16 residues. V was pared by 1 base and J by 5 bases, with 8 bases of the junction left unmatched. The CDR3 loop reads CASSQVSKGADQPQHF. The CDR3 DNA reads TGCGCCAGCAGCCAAGTGTCCAAGGGGGCGGATCAGCCCCAGCATTTT.

J is TRBJ1-4 and V is TRBV18; possibly TRBD1 for D (5 bases). CDR1 is KGHSH and CDR2 is LQKENI in the germline V gene. The CDR3 totals 13 residues. V lost 5 bases, J lost 6 bases, and 10 bases lay in between. The CDR3 region is CASSGGTDEKLFF. The CDR3 DNA sequence: TGTGCCAGCTCAGGCGGGACGGATGAAAAACTGTTTTTT.

This clone has a handful of counts. The CDR3 loop is CASSPLGQVRNTGELFF. DNA of the CDR3: TGTGCCAGCTCACCCCTCGGACAGGTCCGGAACACCGGGGAGCTGTTTTTT. The V call is TRBV18, the J call TRBJ2-2; the match to TRBD1 covers 7 bases. The CDR3 contains 17 residues. Germline assignment: CDR1 KGHSH and CDR2 LQKENI. V trimming: 3 bases; J trimming: 1 base; junction bases outside the gene matches: 8.

The chain joins TRBV5-1 to TRBJ2-7, with D perhaps matching TRBD2 (5 bases). The V end was cut by 2 bases, the J end by 6 bases, with 12 bases between. The germline V gene has CDR1 SGHRS and CDR2 YFSETQ. The CDR3 length is 13 residues. CDR3 nucleotides: TGCGCCAGCAGCTTAGGACTGACGGGCGAGCAGTACTTC. Its protein is CASSLGLTGEQYF.

This clone is a singleton in its sample. The chain couples TRBV5-4 to TRBJ1-3; TRBD1 might be the D (5 bases). Deletions cut 5 bases from V and 2 bases from J, with 11 bases between. The CDR3 spans 14 residues. Germline V gives CDR1 SGHNT, CDR2 YYREEE (reference sequence). The CDR3 reads CASREKGTGNTIYF. CDR3 nucleotide sequence: TGTGCCAGCAGGGAGAAGGGGACTGGAAACACCATATATTTT.

In its sample, this clone was seen once. V and J are TRBV9 and TRBJ2-4, with 12 bases fitting TRBD2. The J segment lost 3 bases and the V segment lost 4 bases, leaving 5 bases of the junction unmatched. Germline lookup yields CDR1 SGDLS and CDR2 YYNGEE. The CDR3 covers 16 residues. The CDR3 DNA is TGTGCCAGCAGCTTGACGACTAGCGGGAGCAAAAACATTCAGTACTTC. It translates to CASSLTTSGSKNIQYF.

V is TRBV7-9 and J is TRBJ2-5; perhaps D is TRBD1 or TRBD2 (7 bases each). The CDR3 covers 16 residues. V shed 5 bases and J shed 2 bases, with 18 bases lying between them. Germline V gene sequence: CDR1 SEHNR, CDR2 FQNEAQ (reference sequence). CDR3 region: CASSRRGGLGQETQYF. DNA for the CDR3: TGTGCCAGCAGCCGCAGGGGGGGGCTGGGGCAAGAGACCCAGTACTTC.

The chain joins TRBV15 to TRBJ2-3; 9 bases fit TRBD1. The CDR3 length is 18 residues. The V segment lost 0 bases and the J segment 6 bases; nucleotides outside the gene matches: 13. The germline V gene has CDR1 LNHNV and CDR2 YYDKDF (reference sequence). CDR3 nucleotide sequence: TGTGCCACCAGCAGAGATCCGAGAAGACAGGGGGGCGTGGATACGCAGTATTTT. Encoded protein: CATSRDPRRQGGVDTQYF.

This rearrangement joins TRBV18 to TRBJ2-7; D is possibly TRBD2 (5 bases). Trimming stripped 2 bases from V and 0 bases from J, with 14 bases between. Germline-derived CDR1 and CDR2 are KGHSH and LQKENI. This CDR3 region has 16 residues. CDR3 residues: CASSPGQRSRSYEQYF. DNA of the CDR3: TGTGCCAGCTCACCAGGTCAGCGGAGCCGCTCCTACGAGCAGTACTTC. Full variable domain (rest looked up from reference TRBV18 and TRBJ2-7): NAGVMQNPRHLVRRRGQEARLRCSPMKGHSHVYWYRQLPEEGLKFMVYLQKENIIDESGMPKERFSAEFPKEGPSILRIQQVVRGDSAAYFCASSPGQRSRSYEQYFGPGTRLTVT.

The chain combines TRBV30 with TRBJ2-7, with 7 bases lining up with TRBD2. The CDR3 sequence is 14 residues long. Losses at the gene ends were 3 bases for V and 0 bases for J; bases not matched to a gene: 5. Per germline, CDR1 GTSNPN and CDR2 SVGIG (reference sequence). CDR3 in DNA: TGTGCCTGGAGAACCGCGGGAGCCTCCTACGAGCAGTACTTC. Translated: CAWRTAGASYEQYF.

V usage is TRBV6-6 and J usage is TRBJ1-5; D not certain. Germline loops: CDR1 MNHNY, CDR2 SVGAGI (reference sequence). The CDR3 sequence is 16 residues long. V was shortened by 0 bases and J by 4 bases, with 13 bases between the two germline ends. The CDR3: CASSYSGNLRNQPQHF. CDR3 sequence (DNA): TGTGCCAGCAGTTACTCGGGTAATTTAAGGAATCAGCCCCAGCATTTT.

Note on this clone: Other DNA variants within this sample encode the same CDR3. This sequence joins TRBV28 and TRBJ2-7; 7 bases match TRBD1. The CDR3 totals 14 residues. Germline values: CDR1 MDHEN, CDR2 SYDVKM. With 5 bases clipped from V and 3 bases from J, the junction kept 7 bases outside the gene matches. CDR3 coding DNA: TGTGCCAGCAGTCCAACAGGGGACCTCTACGAGCAGTACTTC. It yields the protein CASSPTGDLYEQYF. Filled out from reference TRBV28 and TRBJ2-7, the complete variable domain reads DVKVTQSSRYLVKRTGEKVFLECVQDMDHENMFWYRQDPGLGLRLIYFSYDVKMKEKGDIPEGYSVSREKKERFSLILESASTNQTSMYLCASSPTGDLYEQYFGPGTRLTVT.

The rearrangement links TRBV7-9 to TRBJ2-2; 10 bases are a match to TRBD1. Germline V gene data show CDR1 as SEHNR and CDR2 as FQNEAQ (reference sequence). Trimming took 4 bases from V and 4 from J; bases not matched to a gene: 12. The CDR3 is 18 amino acids. The CDR3 protein is CASSSKGRDRGGTGELFF. The DNA of the CDR3 is TGTGCCAGCAGCTCAAAGGGACGGGACAGGGGTGGCACCGGGGAGCTGTTTTTT.

The chain couples TRBV7-3 to TRBJ2-1; 7 bases align to TRBD1. The J segment lost 8 bases and the V segment lost 5 bases, leaving 12 bases of the junction unmatched. CDR3 length equals 15 residues. CDR1 and CDR2 from the germline V gene are SGHTA and FQGTGA. The CDR3 region has the DNA TGTGCCAGCAGCCCCACAGGGGTGGCTGGATATGAGCAGTTCTTC. It is translated as CASSPTGVAGYEQFF. The full variable domain, completed using reference TRBV7-3 and TRBJ2-1, is GAGVSQTPSNKVTEKGKYVELRCDPISGHTALYWYRQSLGQGPEFLIYFQGTGAADDSGLPNDRFFAVRPEGSVSTLKIQRTERGDSAVYLCASSPTGVAGYEQFFGPGTRLTVL.

The chain joins TRBV18 to TRBJ1-5; 8 bases map to TRBD1. J was trimmed by 3 bases and V by 2 bases; bases with no gene match: 3. CDR3 length: 15 residues. Germline CDR1 and CDR2: KGHSH and LQKENI. The CDR3 DNA follows: TGTGCCAGCTCACCAGGACAGGGTGTCAATCAGCCCCAGCATTTT. Amino acids: CASSPGQGVNQPQHF.

V and J are TRBV30 and TRBJ2-7; no reliable D call. This CDR3 is 11 amino acids long. Germline CDR1 and CDR2: GTSNPN and SVGIG (reference sequence). V lost 2 bases and J 3 bases, leaving 5 bases between the germline ends. The CDR3 DNA is TGTGCCTGGAGTCTGGACTACGAGCAGTACTTC. This sequence encodes CAWSLDYEQYF.

This chain uses TRBV7-2 with TRBJ2-1, with D tentatively TRBD1 (5 bases). V dropped 1 base and J dropped 7 bases, with 11 bases sitting between them. The CDR3 spans 14 residues. The V gene's germline CDR1 is SGHTA and CDR2 FQGNSA. CDR3 in DNA: TGTGCCAGCAGCTTAGATGCCAGGGTAAATGAGCAGTTCTTC. Translating it yields CASSLDARVNEQFF.

The gene calls are TRBV7-2 and TRBJ2-7, with 7 bases matching TRBD2. V lost 2 bases, J lost 0 bases, and 7 bases stayed unmatched. This CDR3 has 16 residues. From germline, CDR1 is SGHTA and CDR2 FQGNSA. CDR3 sequence: CASSLTAGTTSYEQYF. CDR3 coding DNA: TGTGCCAGCAGCTTAACCGCCGGGACTACCTCCTACGAGCAGTACTTC.

The CDR3 sequence is CASSSRGAVRETQYF. The CDR3 DNA sequence: TGTGCCAGCAGTTCCAGGGGCGCGGTTCGGGAGACCCAGTACTTC. The chain uses TRBV28 and TRBJ2-5; D is perhaps TRBD1 (6 bases). The CDR3 is 15 amino acids. V was cut by 4 bases and J by 5 bases, with 17 bases left in between. Germline CDR1 MDHEN, CDR2 SYDVKM.

This sequence joins TRBV5-5 and TRBJ2-5, with D maybe TRBD1 (6 bases). Trimming cost V 4 bases and J 3 bases, with 13 bases left between them. The CDR3 is 14 residues long. Germline CDR1 and CDR2: SGHKS and YYEKEE (reference sequence). The CDR3 region has the DNA TGTGCCAGCAGCAGACAGGCGACCGAAGAGACCCAGTACTTC. Translated: CASSRQATEETQYF.